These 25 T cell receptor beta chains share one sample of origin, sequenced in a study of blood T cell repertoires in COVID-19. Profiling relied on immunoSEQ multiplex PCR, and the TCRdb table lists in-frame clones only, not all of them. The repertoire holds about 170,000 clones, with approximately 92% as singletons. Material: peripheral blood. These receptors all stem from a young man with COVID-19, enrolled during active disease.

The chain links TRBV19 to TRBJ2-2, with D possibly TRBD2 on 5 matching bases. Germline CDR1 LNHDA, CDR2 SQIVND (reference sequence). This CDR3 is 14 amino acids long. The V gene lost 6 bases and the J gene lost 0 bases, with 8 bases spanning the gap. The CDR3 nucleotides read TGTGCCAGTAGCTACGGGGCGAACACCGGGGAGCTGTTTTTT. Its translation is CASSYGANTGELFF.

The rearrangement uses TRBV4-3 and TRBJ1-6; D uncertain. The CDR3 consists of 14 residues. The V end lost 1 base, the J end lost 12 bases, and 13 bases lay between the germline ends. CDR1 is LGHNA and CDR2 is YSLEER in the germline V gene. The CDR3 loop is CASSQVSRGVPLHF. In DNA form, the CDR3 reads TGCGCCAGCAGCCAAGTTTCTCGGGGTGTACCCCTCCACTTT.

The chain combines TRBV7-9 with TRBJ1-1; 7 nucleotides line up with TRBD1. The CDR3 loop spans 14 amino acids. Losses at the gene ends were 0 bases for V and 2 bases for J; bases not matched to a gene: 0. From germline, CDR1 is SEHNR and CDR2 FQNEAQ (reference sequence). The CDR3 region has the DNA TGTGCCAGCAGCTTAGCAGGGGGCAACACTGAAGCTTTCTTT. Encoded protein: CASSLAGGNTEAFF.

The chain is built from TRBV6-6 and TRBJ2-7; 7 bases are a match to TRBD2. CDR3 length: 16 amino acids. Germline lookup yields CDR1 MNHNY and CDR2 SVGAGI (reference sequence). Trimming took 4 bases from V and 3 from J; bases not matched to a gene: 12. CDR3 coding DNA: TGTGCCAGCAGTTCCCCGGGGAGGGGTAGGAACTACGAGCAGTACTTC. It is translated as CASSSPGRGRNYEQYF.

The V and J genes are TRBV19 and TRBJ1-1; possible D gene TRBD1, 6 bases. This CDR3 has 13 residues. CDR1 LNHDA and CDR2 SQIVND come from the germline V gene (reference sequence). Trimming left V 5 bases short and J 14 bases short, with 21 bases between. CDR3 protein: CASSSPQGRAIFF. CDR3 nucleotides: TGTGCCAGTAGTTCTCCGCAGGGGAGGGCAATCTTCTTT.

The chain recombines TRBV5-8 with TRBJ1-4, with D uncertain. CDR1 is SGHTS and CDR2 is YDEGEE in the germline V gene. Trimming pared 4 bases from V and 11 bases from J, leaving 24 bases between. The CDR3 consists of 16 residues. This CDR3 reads CASSRSPDPTPGKLFF. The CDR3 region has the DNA TGTGCCAGCAGCCGATCCCCGGACCCCACGCCGGGGAAACTGTTTTTT.

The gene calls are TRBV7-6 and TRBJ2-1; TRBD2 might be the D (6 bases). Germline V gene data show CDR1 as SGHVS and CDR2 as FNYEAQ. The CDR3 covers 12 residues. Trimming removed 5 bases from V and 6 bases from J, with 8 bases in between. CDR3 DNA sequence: TGTGCCAGCAGCGCGGGATTCAATGAGCAGTTCTTC. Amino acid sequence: CASSAGFNEQFF.

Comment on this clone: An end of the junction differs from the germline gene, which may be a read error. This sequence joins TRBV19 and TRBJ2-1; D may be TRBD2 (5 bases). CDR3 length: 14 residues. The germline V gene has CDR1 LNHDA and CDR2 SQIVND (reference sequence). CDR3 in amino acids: CASNNPGSYSEQFF. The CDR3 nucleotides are TGTGCCAGTAATAATCCGGGGTCCTACAGTGAGCAGTTCTTC.

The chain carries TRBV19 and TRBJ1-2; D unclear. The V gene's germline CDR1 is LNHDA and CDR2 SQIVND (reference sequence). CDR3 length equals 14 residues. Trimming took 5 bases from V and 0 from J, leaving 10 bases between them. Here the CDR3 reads CASSLTEANYGYTF. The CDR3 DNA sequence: TGTGCCAGTAGTCTAACAGAAGCTAACTATGGCTACACCTTC.

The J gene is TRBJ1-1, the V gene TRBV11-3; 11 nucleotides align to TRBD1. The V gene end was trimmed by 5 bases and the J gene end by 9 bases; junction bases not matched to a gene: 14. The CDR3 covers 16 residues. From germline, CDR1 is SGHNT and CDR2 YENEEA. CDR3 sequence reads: CASSPSPAGTGGKAFF. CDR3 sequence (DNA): TGTGCCAGCAGCCCGTCTCCCGCCGGGACAGGGGGAAAAGCTTTCTTT.

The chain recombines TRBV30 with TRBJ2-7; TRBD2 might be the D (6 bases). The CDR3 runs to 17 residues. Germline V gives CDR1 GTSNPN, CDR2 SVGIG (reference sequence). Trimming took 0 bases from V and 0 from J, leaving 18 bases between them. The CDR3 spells CAWSVSVSEGSSYEQYF. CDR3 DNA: TGTGCCTGGAGTGTAAGCGTCTCGGAGGGAAGCTCCTACGAGCAGTACTTC.

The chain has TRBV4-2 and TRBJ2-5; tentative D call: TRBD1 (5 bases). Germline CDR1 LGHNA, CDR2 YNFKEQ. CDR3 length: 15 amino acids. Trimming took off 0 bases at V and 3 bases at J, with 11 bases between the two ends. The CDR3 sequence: CASSQDPDRKETQYF. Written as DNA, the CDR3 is TGTGCCAGCAGCCAAGACCCCGACAGAAAAGAGACCCAGTACTTC.

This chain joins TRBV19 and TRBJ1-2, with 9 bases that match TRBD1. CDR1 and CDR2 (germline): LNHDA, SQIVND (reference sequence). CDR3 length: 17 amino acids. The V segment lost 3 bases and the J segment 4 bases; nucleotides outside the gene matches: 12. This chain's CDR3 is CASSIGQGQLGGYGYTF. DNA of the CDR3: TGTGCCAGTAGTATTGGACAGGGGCAGCTGGGAGGCTATGGCTACACCTTC.

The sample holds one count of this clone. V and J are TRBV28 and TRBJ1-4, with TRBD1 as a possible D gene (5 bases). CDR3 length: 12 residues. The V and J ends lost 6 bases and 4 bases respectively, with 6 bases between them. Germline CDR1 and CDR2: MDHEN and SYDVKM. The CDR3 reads CASRTVNEKLFF. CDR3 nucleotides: TGTGCCAGCAGGACAGTTAATGAAAAACTGTTTTTT.

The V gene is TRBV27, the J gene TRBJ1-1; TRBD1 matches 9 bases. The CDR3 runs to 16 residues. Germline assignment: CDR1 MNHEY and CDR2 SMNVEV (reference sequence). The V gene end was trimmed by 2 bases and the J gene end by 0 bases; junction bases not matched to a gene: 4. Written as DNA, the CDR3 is TGTGCCAGCAGTTTAAGGGGGACAGGGATGAACACTGAAGCTTTCTTT. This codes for CASSLRGTGMNTEAFF.

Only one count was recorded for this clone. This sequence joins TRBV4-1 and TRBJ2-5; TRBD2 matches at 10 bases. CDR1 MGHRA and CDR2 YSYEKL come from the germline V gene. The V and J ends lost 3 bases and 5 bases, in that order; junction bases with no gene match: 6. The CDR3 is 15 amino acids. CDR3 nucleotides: TGCGCCAGCAGCCAGATACTAGCGGGGATGGAGACCCAGTACTTC. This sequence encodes CASSQILAGMETQYF.

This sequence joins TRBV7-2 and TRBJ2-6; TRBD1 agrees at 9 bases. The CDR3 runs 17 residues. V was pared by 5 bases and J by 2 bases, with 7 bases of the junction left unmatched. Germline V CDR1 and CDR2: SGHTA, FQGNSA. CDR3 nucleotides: TGTGCCAGCAGCCGTCGGGACAGGGAAGCTGGGGCCAACGTCCTGACTTTC. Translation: CASSRRDREAGANVLTF.

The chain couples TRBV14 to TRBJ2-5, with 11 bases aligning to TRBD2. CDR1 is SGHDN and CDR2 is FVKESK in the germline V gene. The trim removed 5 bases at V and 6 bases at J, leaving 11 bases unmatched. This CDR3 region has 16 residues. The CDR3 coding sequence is TGTGCCAGCAGCGGTAGCGGGGGGGCCATTGCAAAGACCCAGTACTTC. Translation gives CASSGSGGAIAKTQYF.

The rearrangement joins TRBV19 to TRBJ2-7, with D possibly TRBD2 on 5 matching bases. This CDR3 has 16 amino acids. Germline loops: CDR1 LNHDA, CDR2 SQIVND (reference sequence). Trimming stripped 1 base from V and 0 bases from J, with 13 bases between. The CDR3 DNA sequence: TGTGCCAGTAGTATAGGGAGCGGAAGGAGCTCCTACGAGCAGTACTTC. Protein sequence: CASSIGSGRSSYEQYF.

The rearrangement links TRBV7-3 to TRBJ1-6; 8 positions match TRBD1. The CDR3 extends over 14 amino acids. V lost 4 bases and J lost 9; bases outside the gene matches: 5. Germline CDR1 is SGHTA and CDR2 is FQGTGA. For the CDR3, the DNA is TGTGCCAGCAGCTCGACAGGGGTAGGTTCACCCCTCCACTTT. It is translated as CASSSTGVGSPLHF.

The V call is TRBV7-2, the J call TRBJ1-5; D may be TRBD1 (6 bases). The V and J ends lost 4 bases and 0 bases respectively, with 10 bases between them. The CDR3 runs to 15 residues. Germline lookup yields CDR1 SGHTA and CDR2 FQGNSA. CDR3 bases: TGTGCCAGCAGCTATCAGGGGATTAGCAATCAGCCCCAGCATTTT. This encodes CASSYQGISNQPQHF.

CDR3 in amino acids: CASATAEETQYF. The CDR3 DNA reads TGTGCCAGCGCTACAGCGGAAGAGACCCAGTACTTC. V usage is TRBV6-6 and J usage is TRBJ2-5; D may be TRBD2 (5 bases). Germline CDR1 and CDR2: MNHNY and SVGAGI (reference sequence). The CDR3 loop spans 12 amino acids. V lost 8 bases to trimming and J lost 3 bases, with 10 bases between them.

CDR3 sequence: CASSDQTGPRYGYTF. In DNA, the CDR3 is TGTGCCAGTAGTGACCAAACAGGGCCCCGCTATGGCTACACCTTC. The chain is built from TRBV19 and TRBJ1-2; tentatively, D is TRBD1 (6 bases). Germline V gene data show CDR1 as LNHDA and CDR2 as SQIVND (reference sequence). V lost 5 bases and J lost 4, with 17 bases in between. This CDR3 has 15 amino acids.

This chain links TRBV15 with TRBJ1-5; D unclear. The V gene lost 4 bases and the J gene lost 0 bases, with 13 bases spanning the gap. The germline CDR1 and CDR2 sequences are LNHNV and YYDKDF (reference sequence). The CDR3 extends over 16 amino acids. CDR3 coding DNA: TGTGCCACCAGCAAAACTATCGACGGTAGCAATCAGCCCCAGCATTTT. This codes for CATSKTIDGSNQPQHF. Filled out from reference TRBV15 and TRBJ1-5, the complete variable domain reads DAMVIQNPRYQVTQFGKPVTLSCSQTLNHNVMYWYQQKSSQAPKLLFHYYDKDFNNEADTPDNFQSRRPNTSFCFLDIRSPGLGDTAMYLCATSKTIDGSNQPQHFGDGTRLSIL.

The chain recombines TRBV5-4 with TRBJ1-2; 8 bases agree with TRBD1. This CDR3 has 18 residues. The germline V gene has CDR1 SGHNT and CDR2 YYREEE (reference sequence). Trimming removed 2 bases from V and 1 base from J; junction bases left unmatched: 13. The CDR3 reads CASSFGQGRYGGNYGYTF. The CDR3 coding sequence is TGTGCCAGCAGCTTTGGACAGGGAAGGTATGGAGGTAACTATGGCTACACCTTC.